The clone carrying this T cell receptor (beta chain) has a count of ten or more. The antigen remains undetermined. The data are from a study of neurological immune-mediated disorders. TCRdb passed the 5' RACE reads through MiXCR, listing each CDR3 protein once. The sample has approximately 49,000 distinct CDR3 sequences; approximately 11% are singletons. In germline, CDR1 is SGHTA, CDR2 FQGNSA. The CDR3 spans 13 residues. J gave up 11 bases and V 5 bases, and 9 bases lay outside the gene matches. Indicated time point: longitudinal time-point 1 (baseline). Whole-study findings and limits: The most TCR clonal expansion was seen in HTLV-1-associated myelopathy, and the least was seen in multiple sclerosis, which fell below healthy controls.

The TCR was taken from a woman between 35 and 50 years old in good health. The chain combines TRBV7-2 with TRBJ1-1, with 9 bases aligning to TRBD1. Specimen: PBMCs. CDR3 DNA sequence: TGTGCCAGCAGCACACAGGGGGCGCGGGAGGCTTTCTTT. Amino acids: CASSTQGAREAFF. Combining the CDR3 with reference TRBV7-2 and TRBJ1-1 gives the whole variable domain GAGVSQSPSNKVTEKGKDVELRCDPISGHTALYWYRQSLGQGLEFLIYFQGNSAPDKSGLPSDRFSAERTGGSVSTLTIQRTQQEDSAVYLCASSTQGAREAFFGQGTRLTVV.